The 20 T cell receptor beta chains in this list originate from one sample, sequenced in a study of blood T cell repertoires in COVID-19. Generated by immunoSEQ multiplex PCR, the TCRdb table keeps only in-frame clones and is missing some. Of under 200,000 clones listed, around 83% are singletons. The sequenced material came from peripheral blood. The receptors were gathered from a woman in her 70s who had recovered from COVID-19.

The CDR3 protein is CASSQGPAGEQFF. As DNA, the CDR3 is TGTGCCAGCAGCCAAGGTCCGGCGGGGGAGCAGTTCTTC. The V call is TRBV3-1 (or the pseudogene TRBV3-2), the J call TRBJ2-1, with D perhaps matching TRBD2 (6 bases). CDR1 is LGHDT, CDR2 YNNKEL, per germline (reference sequence). This CDR3 spans 13 amino acids. V gave up 1 base and J gave up 10 bases, with 11 bases separating them.

This sequence joins TRBV7-9 and TRBJ2-1; TRBD2 aligns across 9 bases. Germline V gene lookup returns CDR1 SEHNR and CDR2 FQNEAQ (reference sequence). CDR3 length: 16 amino acids. After removal of 1 base from V and 5 bases from J, the junction contained 6 bases not matched to a gene. CDR3 loop: CASSLVGGLADNEQFF. For the CDR3, the DNA is TGTGCCAGCAGCTTAGTAGGGGGACTAGCCGACAATGAGCAGTTCTTC.

V and J are TRBV5-1 and TRBJ1-2, with 8 bases fitting TRBD1. CDR3 size: 14 residues. The ends lost 4 bases at V and 5 bases at J; junction bases unmatched: 7. Germline lookup yields CDR1 SGHRS and CDR2 YFSETQ. CDR3 coding DNA: TGCGCCAGCAGCCCGGAGGACAGGGCTTATGGCTACACCTTC. Translating it yields CASSPEDRAYGYTF.

The rearrangement uses TRBV5-1 and TRBJ2-1; 7 bases fit TRBD1. Germline V gene sequence: CDR1 SGHRS, CDR2 YFSETQ. V shed 0 bases and J 4 bases; nucleotides not matched to a gene: 4. The CDR3 totals 15 residues. For the CDR3, the DNA is TGCGCCAGCAGCTTGGGGGGACAGACTTACAATGAGCAGTTCTTC. Its protein product is CASSLGGQTYNEQFF.

This chain connects TRBV7-2 to TRBJ2-5, with D tentatively TRBD2 (6 bases). The germline CDR1 and CDR2 sequences are SGHTA and FQGNSA. The CDR3 covers 13 residues. Deletions cut 7 bases from V and 1 base from J, with 10 bases between. CDR3 in DNA: TGTGCCAGCACCCGGGGGACCCAAGAGACCCAGTACTTC. Its protein product is CASTRGTQETQYF.

This clone was picked up a small number of times. The chain is built from TRBV18 and TRBJ2-1, with 9 bases that match TRBD2. V lost 2 bases and J lost 7; bases outside the gene matches: 9. This CDR3 is built from 16 residues. From germline, CDR1 is KGHSH and CDR2 LQKENI. CDR3 region: CASSPAAGGPRNEQFF. The CDR3 DNA is TGTGCCAGCTCACCAGCGGCGGGAGGGCCGAGGAATGAGCAGTTCTTC.

J is TRBJ1-1 and V is TRBV28, with D possibly being TRBD1 (6 bases). The length of the CDR3 is 16 residues. The V and J ends lost 3 bases and 0 bases respectively, with 14 bases between them. The V gene's germline CDR1 is MDHEN and CDR2 SYDVKM. The CDR3, as DNA: TGTGCCAGCAGTTTTCGTCAGGGGTGGGTGAACACTGAAGCTTTCTTT. This sequence encodes CASSFRQGWVNTEAFF. The full variable domain, with the rest looked up from reference TRBV28 and TRBJ1-1, is DVKVTQSSRYLVKRTGEKVFLECVQDMDHENMFWYRQDPGLGLRLIYFSYDVKMKEKGDIPEGYSVSREKKERFSLILESASTNQTSMYLCASSFRQGWVNTEAFFGQGTRLTVV.

This clone was counted a single time. V usage is TRBV4-3 and J usage is TRBJ2-5; tentatively, D is TRBD2 (5 bases). Trimming took off 2 bases at V and 3 bases at J, with 16 bases between the two ends. The CDR3 runs 16 residues. Germline-derived CDR1 and CDR2 are LGHNA and YSLEER. CDR3 amino acids: CASSQSLGGPKETQYF. The CDR3 bases are TGCGCCAGCAGCCAATCTTTGGGCGGGCCCAAAGAGACCCAGTACTTC.

J is TRBJ1-1 and V is TRBV3-1 (or the pseudogene TRBV3-2); 7 positions agree with TRBD1. V gave up 3 bases and J gave up 1 base; unmatched junction bases: 11. The CDR3 runs to 17 residues. CDR1 LGHDT and CDR2 YNNKEL come from the germline V gene (reference sequence). CDR3 sequence: CASSHLPQGGANTEAFF. The CDR3 DNA reads as TGTGCCAGCAGCCATCTTCCCCAGGGGGGAGCGAACACTGAAGCTTTCTTT.

CDR3 nucleotides: TGTGCCAGTAGTATAGGGACAGTCAATGAGCAGTTCTTC. Protein sequence: CASSIGTVNEQFF. This chain joins TRBV19 and TRBJ2-1, with D perhaps matching TRBD1 (6 bases). This CDR3 region has 13 residues. Germline-derived CDR1 and CDR2 are LNHDA and SQIVND (reference sequence). V shed 1 base and J shed 6 bases, with 7 bases lying between them.

The CDR3 reads CAWSRDRGGYGYTF. The CDR3 coding sequence is TGTGCCTGGAGTCGGGACAGGGGAGGGTATGGCTACACCTTC. The chain joins TRBV30 to TRBJ1-2; TRBD1 matches at 10 bases. CDR3 length equals 14 residues. The junction had 5 bases not matched to a gene; V was cut back by 2 bases and J by 5 bases. Germline-derived CDR1 and CDR2 are GTSNPN and SVGIG (reference sequence). The variable domain in full, completed from reference TRBV30 and TRBJ1-2, reads SQTIHQWPATLVQPVGSPLSLECTVEGTSNPNLYWYRQAAGRGLQLLFYSVGIGQISSEVPQNLSASRPQDRQFILSSKKLLLSDSGFYLCAWSRDRGGYGYTFGSGTRLTVV.

This chain uses TRBV7-9 with TRBJ2-3, with TRBD2 matching over 13 bases. Trimming removed 1 base from V and 4 bases from J; junction bases left unmatched: 11. The CDR3 has 19 amino acids. In germline, CDR1 is SEHNR, CDR2 FQNEAQ (reference sequence). CDR3 in amino acids: CASSLGPGLAGDSADTQYF. In DNA, the CDR3 is TGTGCCAGCAGCTTAGGCCCTGGACTAGCGGGAGATAGTGCAGATACGCAGTATTTT.

This chain connects TRBV5-6 to TRBJ1-2; D possibly corresponds to TRBD1 (5 bases). Germline V gives CDR1 SGHDT, CDR2 YYEEEE. V lost 3 bases, J lost 8 bases, and 11 bases lay in between. CDR3 length equals 12 residues. This CDR3 reads CASSWGQTGYTF. The DNA of the CDR3 is TGTGCCAGCAGCTGGGGCCAGACCGGCTACACCTTC.

The sample holds one count of this clone. The J gene is TRBJ1-1, the V gene TRBV5-4; 8 positions match TRBD1. The junction had 6 bases not matched to a gene; V was cut back by 0 bases and J by 5 bases. The CDR3 loop spans 15 amino acids. The germline gives CDR1 SGHNT, CDR2 YYREEE (reference sequence). In DNA form, the CDR3 reads TGTGCCAGCAGCTTGGGTGTGAGACAGGGGACTGAAGCTTTCTTT. This gives the protein CASSLGVRQGTEAFF.

This clone has a single count. Here the CDR3 reads CASSLGARRGSTEAFF. The CDR3 nucleotides read TGCGCCAGCAGCTTGGGGGCGCGCAGGGGTTCCACTGAAGCTTTCTTT. This sequence joins TRBV5-1 and TRBJ1-1, with D tentatively TRBD1 (6 bases). The CDR3 is 16 residues long. The germline gives CDR1 SGHRS, CDR2 YFSETQ. The V and J ends lost 0 bases and 4 bases respectively, with 16 bases between them.

The chain couples TRBV15 to TRBJ2-2, with 12 bases that match TRBD2. Germline lookup yields CDR1 LNHNV and CDR2 YYDKDF (reference sequence). Losses at the gene ends were 4 bases for V and 7 bases for J; bases not matched to a gene: 7. The CDR3 covers 16 residues. The CDR3 here is CATSTRLAGDDGELFF. For the CDR3, the DNA is TGTGCCACCAGCACACGACTAGCGGGGGATGACGGGGAGCTGTTTTTT. The full variable domain, completed using reference TRBV15 and TRBJ2-2, is DAMVIQNPRYQVTQFGKPVTLSCSQTLNHNVMYWYQQKSSQAPKLLFHYYDKDFNNEADTPDNFQSRRPNTSFCFLDIRSPGLGDTAMYLCATSTRLAGDDGELFFGEGSRLTVL.

The genes are TRBV6-2 or TRBV6-3 and TRBJ2-1, with D possibly TRBD1 on 6 matching bases. Germline lookup yields CDR1 MNHEY and CDR2 SVGEGT. The CDR3 is 20 residues long. Trimming pared 2 bases from V and 0 bases from J, leaving 23 bases between. The CDR3 loop is CASSYPRRLGQSSSYNEQFF. The CDR3 DNA is TGTGCCAGCAGTTACCCTCGTCGGTTGGGACAATCTAGCTCCTACAATGAGCAGTTCTTC.

Here the CDR3 DNA reads TGTGCCAGCAGCACAAACAGGGGCCGGGGCTATGGCTACACCTTC. Amino acid sequence: CASSTNRGRGYGYTF. The chain recombines TRBV5-6 with TRBJ1-2, with 7 positions matching TRBD1. The CDR3 covers 15 residues. Germline CDR1 and CDR2: SGHDT and YYEEEE. The V gene end was trimmed by 4 bases and the J gene end by 4 bases; junction bases not matched to a gene: 10.

CDR3 amino acids: CASSLVGTTGNTIYF. The CDR3 region has the DNA TGTGCCAGCAGCTTGGTTGGGACAACGGGAAACACCATATATTTT. This chain links TRBV5-5 with TRBJ1-3; D is perhaps TRBD1 (6 bases). There are 15 residues in the CDR3. V was clipped by 0 bases and J by 4 bases, with 11 bases between them. Germline assignment: CDR1 SGHKS and CDR2 YYEKEE (reference sequence).

The rearrangement uses TRBV5-1 and TRBJ1-6; D gene unclear. Germline CDR1 SGHRS, CDR2 YFSETQ. V lost 0 bases to trimming and J lost 8 bases, with 9 bases between them. This CDR3 is 14 amino acids long. The CDR3 reads CASSLARRDSPLHF. The CDR3 region has the DNA TGCGCCAGCAGCTTGGCCAGGAGGGATTCACCCCTCCACTTT.